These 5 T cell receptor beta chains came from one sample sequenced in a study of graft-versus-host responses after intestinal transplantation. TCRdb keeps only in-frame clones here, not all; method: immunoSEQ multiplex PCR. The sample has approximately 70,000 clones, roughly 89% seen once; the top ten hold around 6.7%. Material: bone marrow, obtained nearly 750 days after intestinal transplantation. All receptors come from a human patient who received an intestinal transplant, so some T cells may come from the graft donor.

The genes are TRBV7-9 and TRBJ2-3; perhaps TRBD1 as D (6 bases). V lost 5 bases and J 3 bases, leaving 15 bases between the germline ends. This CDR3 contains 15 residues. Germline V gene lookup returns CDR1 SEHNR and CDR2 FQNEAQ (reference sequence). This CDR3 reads CASSTQIRGTDTQYF. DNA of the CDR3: TGTGCCAGCAGCACACAGATCAGGGGTACAGATACGCAGTATTTT.

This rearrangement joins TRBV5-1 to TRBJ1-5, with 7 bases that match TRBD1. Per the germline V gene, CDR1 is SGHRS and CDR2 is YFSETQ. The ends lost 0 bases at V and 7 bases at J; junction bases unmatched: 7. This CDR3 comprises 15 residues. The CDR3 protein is CASSLGAGGEQPQHF. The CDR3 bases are TGCGCCAGCAGCTTGGGGGCAGGGGGAGAGCAGCCCCAGCATTTT.

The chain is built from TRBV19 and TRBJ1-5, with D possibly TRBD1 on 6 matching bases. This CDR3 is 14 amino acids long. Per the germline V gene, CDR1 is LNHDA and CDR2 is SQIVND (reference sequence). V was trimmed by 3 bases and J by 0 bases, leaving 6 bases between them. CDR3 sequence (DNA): TGTGCCAGTAGTATGGGACATAGCAATCAGCCCCAGCATTTT. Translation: CASSMGHSNQPQHF.

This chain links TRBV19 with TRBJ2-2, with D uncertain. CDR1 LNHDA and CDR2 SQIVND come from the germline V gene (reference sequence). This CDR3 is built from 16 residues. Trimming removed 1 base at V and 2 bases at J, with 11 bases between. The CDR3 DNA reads TGTGCCAGTAGTATAGTGAGAGTTGTTAACACCGGGGAGCTGTTTTTT. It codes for CASSIVRVVNTGELFF.

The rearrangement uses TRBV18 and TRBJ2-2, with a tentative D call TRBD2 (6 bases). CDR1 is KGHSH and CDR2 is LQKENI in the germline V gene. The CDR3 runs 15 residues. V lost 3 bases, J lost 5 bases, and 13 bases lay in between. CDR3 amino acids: CASSPTGGATGELFF. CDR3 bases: TGTGCCAGCTCACCGACCGGGGGAGCTACCGGGGAGCTGTTTTTT.